The clone carrying this T cell receptor beta chain appeared once. Using immunoSEQ multiplex PCR, the repertoire was profiled, and TCRdb retains in-frame clones only, with some absent. The table records 80,000 or so clones, around 85% of them present only once. From germline, CDR1 is SGHDT and CDR2 YYEEEE. The CDR3 totals 15 residues. V lost 0 bases and J 8 bases, leaving 14 bases between the germline ends. The sample belongs to a study of OX40 agonist ivuxolimab in advanced cancers. Study as a whole: Patients enrolled in dose escalation were diagnosed with hepatocellular carcinoma, melanoma, renal cell or head and neck cancer.

The rearrangement joins TRBV5-6 to TRBJ2-2, with a possible D match to TRBD1 (7 bases). The source material was CD4+ or CD8+ T cells sorted from blood, sampled in a trial of the OX40 agonist ivuxolimab. The TCR originated in an adult with an advanced solid tumor such as melanoma, head and neck, liver or kidney cancer. Here the CDR3 reads CASSLGPGGLGELFF. For the CDR3, the DNA is TGTGCCAGCAGCTTGGGGCCAGGGGGACTTGGGGAGCTGTTTTTT.